These T cell receptor beta chains were read from a single sample in a study of shared T cell receptors in the human thymus. Data came from immunoSEQ multiplex PCR; TCRdb stores just in-frame clones and leaves some out. The sample records around 340,000 clones, just under 95% being singletons. Source material: thymocytes. The receptor source for this set is a human donor. Both conserved end residues are part of each CDR3. The D gene is left open where the match is weak. Clone size is stated in some rows and not others, as once, few, many or a class when expanded.

d_call j_call clone_size v_call cdr3_aa cdr3_nt
TRBD2 TRBJ2-1 NA TRBV19 CASSIVLAGKMVMHEQFF TGTGCCAGTAGTATCGTTCTAGCGGGGAAGATGGTTATGCATGAGCAGTTCTTC
TRBD2 TRBJ2-7 NA TRBV4-2 CASSQTGLAAPYEQYF TGTGCCAGCAGCCAAACCGGACTAGCGGCTCCCTACGAGCAGTACTTC
TRBD1 TRBJ1-2 NA TRBV13 CASSFRSGPVRGRVGYTF TGTGCCAGCAGCTTTCGTTCCGGCCCTGTCAGGGGGCGGGTTGGCTACACCTTC
NA TRBJ2-7 NA TRBV5-1 CASSLGQGHHEQYF TGCGCCAGCAGCTTGGGGCAGGGTCACCACGAGCAGTACTTC
TRBD1 TRBJ2-5 NA TRBV7-2 CASSPPGGSQETQYF TGTGCCAGCAGCCCCCCAGGGGGCTCCCAAGAGACCCAGTACTTC
TRBD1 TRBJ2-1 NA TRBV28 CASSSLGTGLNEQFF TGTGCCAGCAGTTCCCTCGGGACAGGGTTGAATGAGCAGTTCTTC
TRBD1 TRBJ2-1 NA TRBV9 CASSPQRGTGDNEQFF TGTGCCAGCAGCCCCCAGCGGGGGACAGGGGACAATGAGCAGTTCTTC
NA TRBJ2-7 NA TRBV14 CASSQVPSPYEQYF TGTGCCAGCAGCCAAGTGCCTAGCCCCTACGAGCAGTACTTC
NA TRBJ2-7 NA TRBV11-3 CASSLGAGVAYEQYF TGTGCCAGCAGCTTAGGGGCAGGGGTGGCCTACGAGCAGTACTTC
TRBD2 TRBJ2-1 NA TRBV14 CASSQLLAGCVYNEQFF TGTGCCAGCAGCCAATTGCTAGCGGGATGCGTTTACAATGAGCAGTTCTTC
NA TRBJ2-2 NA TRBV7-9 CASSPSTRNTGELFF TGTGCCAGCAGCCCCAGCACTAGAAACACCGGGGAGCTGTTTTTT
NA TRBJ2-7 NA TRBV2 CASSDVGGTAYEQYF TGTGCCAGCAGTGACGTTGGCGGGACTGCCTACGAGCAGTACTTC
NA TRBJ2-7 NA TRBV11-3 CASSLGRAYEQYF TGTGCCAGCAGCTTAGGCCGAGCCTACGAGCAGTACTTC
NA TRBJ2-1 NA TRBV14 CASSRVERRYNEQFF TGTGCCAGCAGCCGAGTCGAGCGGAGATACAATGAGCAGTTCTTC
NA TRBJ2-1 NA TRBV27 CASSPLPRESYNEQFF TGTGCCAGCAGTCCACTCCCGAGGGAATCCTACAATGAGCAGTTCTTC
TRBD1 TRBJ2-2 NA TRBV18 CASSPDRAGSGELFF TGTGCCAGCTCACCCGACAGGGCAGGCTCCGGGGAGCTGTTTTTT
TRBD1 TRBJ1-4 NA TRBV5-6 CASSRGDSTPTNEKLFF TGTGCCAGCAGCCGGGGGGACAGTACACCAACTAATGAAAAACTGTTTTTT
TRBD1 TRBJ2-1 NA TRBV19 CASRHRDRKNEQFF TGTGCCAGTAGGCACCGGGACAGAAAGAATGAGCAGTTCTTC
TRBD1 TRBJ1-3 NA TRBV4-2 CASSQDGTATFFSGNTIYF TGTGCCAGCAGCCAAGACGGGACAGCTACCTTTTTCTCTGGAAACACCATATATTTT
NA TRBJ2-3 once TRBV7-9 CASSRTIGDTQYF TGTGCCAGCAGCCGCACAATTGGAGATACGCAGTATTTT